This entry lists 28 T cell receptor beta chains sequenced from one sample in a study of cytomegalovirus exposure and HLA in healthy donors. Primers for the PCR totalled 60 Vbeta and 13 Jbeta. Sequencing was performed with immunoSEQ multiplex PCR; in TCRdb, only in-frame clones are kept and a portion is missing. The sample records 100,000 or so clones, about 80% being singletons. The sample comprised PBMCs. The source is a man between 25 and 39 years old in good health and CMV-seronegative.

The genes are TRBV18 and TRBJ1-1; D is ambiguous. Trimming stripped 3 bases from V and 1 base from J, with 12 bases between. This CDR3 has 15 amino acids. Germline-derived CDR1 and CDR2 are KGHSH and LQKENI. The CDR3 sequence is CASSPAAAGNTEAFF. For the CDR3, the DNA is TGTGCCAGCTCACCGGCGGCGGCGGGGAACACTGAAGCTTTCTTT.

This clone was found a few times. CDR3 residues: CASSYSRITYEQYF. CDR3 coding DNA: TGTGCCAGCAGTTACTCGAGGATCACCTACGAGCAGTACTTC. The V and J genes are TRBV6-5 and TRBJ2-7; D not certain. The CDR3 sequence is 14 residues long. Trimming stripped 0 bases from V and 2 bases from J, with 8 bases between. Germline CDR1 is MNHEY and CDR2 is SVGAGI.

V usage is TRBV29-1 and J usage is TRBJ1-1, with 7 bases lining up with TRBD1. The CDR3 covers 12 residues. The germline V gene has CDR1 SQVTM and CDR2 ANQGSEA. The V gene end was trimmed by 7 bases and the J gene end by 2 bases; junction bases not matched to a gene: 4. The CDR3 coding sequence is TGCAGCGCGGGACAGCCAAACACTGAAGCTTTCTTT. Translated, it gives CSAGQPNTEAFF.

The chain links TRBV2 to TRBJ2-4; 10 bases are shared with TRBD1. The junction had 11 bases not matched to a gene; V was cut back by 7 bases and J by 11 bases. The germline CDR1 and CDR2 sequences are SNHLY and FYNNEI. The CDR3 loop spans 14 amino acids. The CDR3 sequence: CASTGTGAGRVQYF. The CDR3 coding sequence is TGTGCCAGCACTGGGACAGGGGCTGGTCGGGTTCAGTACTTC. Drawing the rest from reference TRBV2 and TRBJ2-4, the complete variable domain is EPEVTQTPSHQVTQMGQEVILRCVPISNHLYFYWYRQILGQKVEFLVSFYNNEISEKSEIFDDQFSVERPDGSNFTLKIRSTKLEDSAMYFCASTGTGAGRVQYFGAGTRLSVL.

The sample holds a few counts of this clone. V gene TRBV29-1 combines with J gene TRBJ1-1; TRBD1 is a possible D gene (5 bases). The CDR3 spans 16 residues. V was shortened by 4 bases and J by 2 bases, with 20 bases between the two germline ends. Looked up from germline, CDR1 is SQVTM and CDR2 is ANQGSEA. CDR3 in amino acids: CSVVLGAVVRNTEAFF. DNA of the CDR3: TGCAGCGTTGTGTTAGGGGCGGTGGTACGTAACACTGAAGCTTTCTTT.

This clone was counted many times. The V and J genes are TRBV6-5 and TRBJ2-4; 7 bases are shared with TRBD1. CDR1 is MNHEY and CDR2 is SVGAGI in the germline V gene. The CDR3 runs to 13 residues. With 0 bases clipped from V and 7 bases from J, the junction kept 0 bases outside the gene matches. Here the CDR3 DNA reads TGTGCCAGCAGTTACTCACAGGGGAACATTCAGTACTTC. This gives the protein CASSYSQGNIQYF.

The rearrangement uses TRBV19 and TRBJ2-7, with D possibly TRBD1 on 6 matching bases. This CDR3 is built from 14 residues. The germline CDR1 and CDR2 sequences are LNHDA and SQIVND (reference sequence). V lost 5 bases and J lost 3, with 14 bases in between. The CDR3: CASSSSPQGYEQYF. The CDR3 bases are TGTGCCAGTAGTTCTTCGCCACAGGGCTACGAGCAGTACTTC. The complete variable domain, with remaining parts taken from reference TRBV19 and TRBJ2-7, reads DGGITQSPKYLFRKEGQNVTLSCEQNLNHDAMYWYRQDPGQGLRLIYYSQIVNDFQKGDIAEGYSVSREKKESFPLTVTSAQKNPTAFYLCASSSSPQGYEQYFGPGTRLTVT.

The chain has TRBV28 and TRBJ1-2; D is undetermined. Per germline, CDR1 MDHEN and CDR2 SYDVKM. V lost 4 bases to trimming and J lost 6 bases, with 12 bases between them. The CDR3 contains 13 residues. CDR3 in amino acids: CASSSHNYNGYTF. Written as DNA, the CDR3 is TGTGCCAGCAGTTCCCACAATTACAATGGCTACACCTTC.

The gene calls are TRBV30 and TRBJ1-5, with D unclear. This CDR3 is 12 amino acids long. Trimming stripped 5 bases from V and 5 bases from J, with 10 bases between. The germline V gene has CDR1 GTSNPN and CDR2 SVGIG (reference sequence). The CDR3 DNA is TGTGCCTGGGGGCAGCCATATCAGCCCCAGCATTTT. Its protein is CAWGQPYQPQHF.

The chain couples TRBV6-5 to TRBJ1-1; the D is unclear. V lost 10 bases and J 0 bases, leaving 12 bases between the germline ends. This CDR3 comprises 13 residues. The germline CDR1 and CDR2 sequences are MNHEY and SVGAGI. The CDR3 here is CATLRYMNTEAFF. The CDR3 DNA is TGTGCCACTTTAAGATACATGAACACTGAAGCTTTCTTT.

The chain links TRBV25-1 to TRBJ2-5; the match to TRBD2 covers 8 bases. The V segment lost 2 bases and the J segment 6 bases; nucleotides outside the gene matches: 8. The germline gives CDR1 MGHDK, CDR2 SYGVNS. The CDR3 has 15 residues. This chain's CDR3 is CASSETGLAWKTQYF. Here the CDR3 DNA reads TGTGCCAGCAGTGAAACTGGACTAGCTTGGAAGACCCAGTACTTC.

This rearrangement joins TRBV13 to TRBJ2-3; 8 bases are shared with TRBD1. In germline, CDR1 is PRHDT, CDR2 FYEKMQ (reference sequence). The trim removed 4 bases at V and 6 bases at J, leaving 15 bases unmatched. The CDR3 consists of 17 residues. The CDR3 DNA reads TGTGCCAGCAGCTCAGCAGGGGGCACGTTTGAGGGGGATACGCAGTATTTT. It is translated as CASSSAGGTFEGDTQYF.

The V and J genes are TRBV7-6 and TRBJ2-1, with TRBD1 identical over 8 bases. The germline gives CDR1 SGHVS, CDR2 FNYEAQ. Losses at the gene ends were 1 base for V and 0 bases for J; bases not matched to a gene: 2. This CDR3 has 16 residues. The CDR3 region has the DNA TGTGCCAGCAGCTTAGGTACAGGGGGCTCCTACAATGAGCAGTTCTTC. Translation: CASSLGTGGSYNEQFF. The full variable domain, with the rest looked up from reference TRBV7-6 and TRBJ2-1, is GAGVSQSPRYKVTKRGQDVALRCDPISGHVSLYWYRQALGQGPEFLTYFNYEAQQDKSGLPNDRFSAERPEGSISTLTIQRTEQRDSAMYRCASSLGTGGSYNEQFFGPGTRLTVL.

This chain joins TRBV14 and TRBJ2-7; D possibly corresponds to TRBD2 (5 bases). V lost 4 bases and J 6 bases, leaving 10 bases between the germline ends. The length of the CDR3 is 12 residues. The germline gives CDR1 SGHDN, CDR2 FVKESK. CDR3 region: CASSPARGEQYF. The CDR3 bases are TGTGCCAGCAGCCCGGCACGGGGCGAGCAGTACTTC.

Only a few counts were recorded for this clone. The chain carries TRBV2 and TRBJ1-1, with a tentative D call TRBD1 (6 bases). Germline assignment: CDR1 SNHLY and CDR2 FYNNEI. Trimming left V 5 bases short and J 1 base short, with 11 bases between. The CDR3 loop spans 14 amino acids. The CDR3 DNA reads TGTGCCAGCAGTCCGGGACACCCGAACACTGAAGCTTTCTTT. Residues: CASSPGHPNTEAFF.

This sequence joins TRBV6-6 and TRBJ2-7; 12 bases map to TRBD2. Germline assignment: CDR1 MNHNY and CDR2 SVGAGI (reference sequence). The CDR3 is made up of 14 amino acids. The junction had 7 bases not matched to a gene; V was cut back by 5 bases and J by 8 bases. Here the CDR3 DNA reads TGTGCCAGCAGTACGACTAGCGGGAGCTTCAAGCAGTACTTC. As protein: CASSTTSGSFKQYF.

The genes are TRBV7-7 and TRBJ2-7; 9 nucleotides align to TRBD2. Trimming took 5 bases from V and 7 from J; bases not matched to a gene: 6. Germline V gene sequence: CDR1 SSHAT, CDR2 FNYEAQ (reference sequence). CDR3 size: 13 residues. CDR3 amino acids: CASSPGLAGEQYF. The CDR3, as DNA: TGTGCCAGCAGCCCGGGACTAGCAGGGGAGCAGTACTTC.

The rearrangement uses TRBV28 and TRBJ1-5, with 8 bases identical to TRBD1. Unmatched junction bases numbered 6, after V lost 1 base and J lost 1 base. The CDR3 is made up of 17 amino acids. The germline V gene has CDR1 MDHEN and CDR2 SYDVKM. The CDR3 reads CASSLFQGARSNQPQHF. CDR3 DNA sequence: TGTGCCAGCAGTTTATTTCAGGGGGCAAGGAGCAATCAGCCCCAGCATTTT.

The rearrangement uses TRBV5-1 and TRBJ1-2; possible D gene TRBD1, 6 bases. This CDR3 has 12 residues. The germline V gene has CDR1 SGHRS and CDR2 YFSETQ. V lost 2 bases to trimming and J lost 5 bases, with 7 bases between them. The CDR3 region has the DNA TGCGCCAGCAGCTTTACAGGGTATGGCTACACCTTC. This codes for CASSFTGYGYTF.

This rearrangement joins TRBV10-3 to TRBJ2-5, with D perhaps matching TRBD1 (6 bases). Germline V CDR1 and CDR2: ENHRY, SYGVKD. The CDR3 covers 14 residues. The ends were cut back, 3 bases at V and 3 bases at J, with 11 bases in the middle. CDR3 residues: CAISDPPGEETQYF. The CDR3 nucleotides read TGTGCCATCAGTGATCCCCCAGGGGAAGAGACCCAGTACTTC.

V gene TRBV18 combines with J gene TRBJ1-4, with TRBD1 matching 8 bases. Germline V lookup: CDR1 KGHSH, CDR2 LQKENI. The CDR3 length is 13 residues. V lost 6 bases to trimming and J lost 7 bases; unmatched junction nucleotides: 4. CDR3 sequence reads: CASSDRASEKLFF. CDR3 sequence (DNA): TGTGCCAGCTCGGACAGGGCCAGTGAAAAACTGTTTTTT.

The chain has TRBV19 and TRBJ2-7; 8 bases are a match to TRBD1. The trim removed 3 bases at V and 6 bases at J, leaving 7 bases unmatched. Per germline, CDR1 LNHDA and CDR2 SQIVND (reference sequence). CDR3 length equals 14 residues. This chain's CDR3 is CASSIDRGGSEQYF. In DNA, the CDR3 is TGTGCCAGTAGTATCGACAGGGGTGGGTCCGAGCAGTACTTC.

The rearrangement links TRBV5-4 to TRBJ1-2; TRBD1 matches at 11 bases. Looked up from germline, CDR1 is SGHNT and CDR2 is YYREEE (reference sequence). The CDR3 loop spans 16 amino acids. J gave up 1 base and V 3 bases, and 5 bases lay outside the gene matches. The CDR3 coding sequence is TGTGCCAGCAGCTCATGGACAGGGGGCGGTAACTATGGCTACACCTTC. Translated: CASSSWTGGGNYGYTF.

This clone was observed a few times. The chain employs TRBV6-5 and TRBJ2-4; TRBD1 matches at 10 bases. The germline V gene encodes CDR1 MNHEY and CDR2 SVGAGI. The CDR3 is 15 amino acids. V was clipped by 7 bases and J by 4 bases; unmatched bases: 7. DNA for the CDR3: TGTGCCAGCACCTTGGGGGGACAGGGGAAAAACATTCAGTACTTC. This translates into CASTLGGQGKNIQYF.

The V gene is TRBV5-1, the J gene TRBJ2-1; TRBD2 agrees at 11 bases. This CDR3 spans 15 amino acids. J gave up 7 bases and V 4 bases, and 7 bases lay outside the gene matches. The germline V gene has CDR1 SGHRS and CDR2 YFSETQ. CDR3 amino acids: CASSSTSGRGNEQFF. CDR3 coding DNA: TGCGCCAGCAGCAGCACTAGCGGGAGAGGTAATGAGCAGTTCTTC.

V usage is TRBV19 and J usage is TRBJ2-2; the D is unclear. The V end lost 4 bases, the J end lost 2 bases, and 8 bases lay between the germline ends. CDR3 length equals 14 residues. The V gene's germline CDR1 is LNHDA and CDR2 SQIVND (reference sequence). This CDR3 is CASSTGYNTGELFF. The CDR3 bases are TGTGCCAGTAGTACAGGTTATAACACCGGGGAGCTGTTTTTT.

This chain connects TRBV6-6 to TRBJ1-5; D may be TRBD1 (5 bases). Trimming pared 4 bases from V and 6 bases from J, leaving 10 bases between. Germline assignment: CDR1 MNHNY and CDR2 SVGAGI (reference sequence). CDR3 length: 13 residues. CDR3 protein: CASSSQGGQPQHF. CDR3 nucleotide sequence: TGTGCCAGCAGTTCCCAGGGTGGTCAGCCCCAGCATTTT.

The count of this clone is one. CDR3: CASSPDRSNQPQHF. In nucleotides, the CDR3 is TGTGCCAGCAGCCCCGACAGGTCTAATCAGCCCCAGCATTTT. V usage is TRBV11-1 and J usage is TRBJ1-5; TRBD1 might be the D (6 bases). Germline V gives CDR1 SGHAT, CDR2 FQDESV (reference sequence). Trimming left V 5 bases short and J 4 bases short, with 12 bases between. CDR3 length: 14 residues.